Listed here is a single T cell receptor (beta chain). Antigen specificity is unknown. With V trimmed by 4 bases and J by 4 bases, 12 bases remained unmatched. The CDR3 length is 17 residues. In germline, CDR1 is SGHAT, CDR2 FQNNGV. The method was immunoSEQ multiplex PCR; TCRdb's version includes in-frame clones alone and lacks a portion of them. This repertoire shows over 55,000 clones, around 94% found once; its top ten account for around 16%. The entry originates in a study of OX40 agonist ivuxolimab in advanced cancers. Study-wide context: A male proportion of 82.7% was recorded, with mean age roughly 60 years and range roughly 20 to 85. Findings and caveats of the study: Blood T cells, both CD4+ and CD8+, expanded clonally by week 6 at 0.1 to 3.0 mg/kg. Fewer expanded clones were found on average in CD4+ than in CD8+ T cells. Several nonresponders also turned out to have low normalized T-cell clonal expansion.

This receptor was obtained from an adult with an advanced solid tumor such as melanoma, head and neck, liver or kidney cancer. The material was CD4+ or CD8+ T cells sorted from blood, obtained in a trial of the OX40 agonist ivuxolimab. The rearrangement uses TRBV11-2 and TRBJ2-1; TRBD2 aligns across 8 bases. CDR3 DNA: TGTGCCAGCAGCTGGACAGAGGGCGGGGGGCCATACAATGAGCAGTTCTTC. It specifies CASSWTEGGGPYNEQFF.